This TCR beta chain was recovered during a study of human T cells and chemical hapten exposure (dated by TCRdb to about 2021). A note on the overall study: Libraries were combined into a pool for sequencing, and differences in TCR yield between samples came mainly from small differences in library volumes within the pool. The study tracked peripheral blood TCR repertoire changes in vivo during primary and secondary sensitization to the hapten diphenylcyclopropenone (DPC) in alopecia patients. From each blood RNA sample, both TCR alpha and TCR beta chains were sequenced. Broad study findings and their caveats: The number of TCRs above 1 in 1000 frequency did not change with DPC sensitization; there was no evidence of global repertoire structure alterations. After repeated subsampling, changes were observed in the strength of the expansion versus patch-test correlation and in the threshold at which the correlation became significant.

This clonotype was seen a handful of times. Its antigen has not been determined. Qualities for individual bases were not recorded, and no much larger clone is one base off. Library preparation was by RACE. The instrument given in TCRdb is NextSeq 500. Library preparation attached unique molecular identifiers to individual cDNA molecules for quantitative, reproducible TCR counting. Under the source paper's analysis protocol: A median of around 96,000 TCRs per sample was observed, with a range of about 20,000 to 750,000. The Decombinator software suite was used to annotate the V, J and CDR3 of the TCR reads. To make PS versus PT1 abundance plots, every sample was subsampled to the same number of TCRs (28,000). TCRs were defined as expanded if absent before sensitization and observed at least eight times at the 2-week time point. TCRdb itself trimmed the public reads at Q25 with fastp, ran MiXCR and retained productive beta chains. Records with the same CDR3 protein are collapsed into one entry carrying the most frequent genes and DNA. These V and J calls are TCRdb output, not the study's own analysis. Present in this sample are 130,000 or so distinct CDR3 sequences, about 9% of which were seen just once. Around 1.7% of the sample belongs to the ten largest clones.

Reading from cysteine to phenylalanine, the CDR3 counts 16 amino acids. The read is trimmed to its CDR3 DNA, 48 bases read in frame from base 1. V and J are trimmed by 0 bases and 3 bases, and the gene matches miss 7 bases of the junction. CDR1 and CDR2 were assigned from the germline V gene as SGDLS and YYNGEE. The meaning of the sample's time point label: healthy volunteer bleed at 2 weeks. Unfractionated whole blood was collected in Tempus Blood RNA tubes, and total RNA was extracted from that blood. Five healthy volunteers acted as controls for TCR sequencing and had blood drawn at day 0, 2 weeks and 6 weeks.

The sequence links TRBV9 to TRBJ2-7; TRBD2 lines up with 9 middle nucleotides. Sequences were obtained from whole blood. This TCR was recovered from a male donor in good health. Some clones in this sample may be carry-over from other donors' samples. The CDR3 in this case is CASSVARTSEFYEQYF. The sequenced DNA: TGTGCCAGCAGCGTAGCCAGGACTAGCGAGTTCTACGAGCAGTACTTC. The CDR3 plus the reference TRBV9 and TRBJ2-7 genes for the other parts give the full variable domain: DSGVTQTPKHLITATGQRVTLRCSPRSGDLSVYWYQQSLDQGLQFLIQYYNGEERAKGNILERFSAQQFPDLHSELNLSSLELGDSALYFCASSVARTSEFYEQYFGPGTRLTVT.